This entry describes one TCR beta chain. This specimen belongs to a study of OX40 agonist ivuxolimab in advanced cancers. Produced via immunoSEQ multiplex PCR; TCRdb's table is partial and in-frame only. The table lists approximately 100,000 clones, 70% to 90% of them singletons. The CDR3 sequence is 20 residues long. CDR1 is SGHRS and CDR2 is YFSETQ in the germline V gene. Losses at the gene ends were 4 bases for V and 0 bases for J; bases not matched to a gene: 12. The V call is TRBV5-1, the J call TRBJ2-6, with 11 bases aligning to TRBD2. The TCR comes from an adult with an advanced solid tumor such as melanoma, head and neck, liver or kidney cancer. The sequencing here drew on CD4+ or CD8+ T cells sorted from blood, taken in a trial of the OX40 agonist ivuxolimab. The CDR3 is CASSRGRVSGRASGANVLTF. Written as DNA, the CDR3 is TGCGCCAGCAGCCGGGGGAGGGTTAGCGGGAGGGCCTCTGGGGCCAACGTCCTGACTTTC. Combining the CDR3 with reference TRBV5-1 and TRBJ2-6 gives the whole variable domain KAGVTQTPRYLIKTRGQQVTLSCSPISGHRSVSWYQQTPGQGLQFLFEYFSETQRNKGNFPGRFSGRQFSNSRSEMNVSTLELGDSALYLCASSRGRVSGRASGANVLTFGAGSRLTVL.